The clone carrying this T cell receptor beta chain was observed many times. Antigen unknown. This sample's TCRbeta library carried unique molecular identifier barcodes. TCRdb called the PCR reads again in MiXCR, with one record for every CDR3 protein. The table lists 200,000 to 300,000 distinct CDR3 sequences, roughly 23% of them singletons. This sample was included in a study of T-cell reconstitution after alpha-beta-depleted transplantation in children. The CDR3 runs to 12 residues. The V and J ends lost 6 bases and 0 bases respectively, with 7 bases between them. CDR1 and CDR2 from the germline V gene are SQVTM and ANQGSEA. Findings and caveats of the study: Recipient T cells and thymic progenitors that survived gave rise to the high TCRbeta diversity observed at day 60 in some patients. About two months after transplant, alpha-beta T cells reportedly came from several hundred expanded graft clones. T cells produced anew were the main source of T-cell counts and diversity one year after transplant.

The chain has TRBV29-1 and TRBJ2-3; D not certain. The sample consisted of PBMCs, taken before TCRalphabeta/CD19-depleted stem cell transplant. The receptor was isolated from a girl aged 2 to 9 with Fanconi anemia, due to receive a stem cell transplant. CDR3 coding DNA: TGCAGCGTCGTACAGAGCACAGATACGCAGTATTTT. It specifies CSVVQSTDTQYF.